A selection of T cell receptor beta chains follows, all from one sample in a study of T cell responses to AZD1222 COVID-19 vaccine. The method was immunoSEQ multiplex PCR; TCRdb's version includes in-frame clones alone and lacks a portion of them. The table includes around 110,000 clones, roughly nine tenths detected once. Specimen: peripheral blood, collected 28 days after the second AZD1222 dose. These receptors all come from an adult who received the AZD1222 COVID-19 vaccine. Both conserved end residues are part of each CDR3. The D gene is left open where the match is weak. The size of a clone is reported for some rows only, either as once, few or many, or as a class for expanded clones.

TRBJ2-4 TRBD1 TRBV6-5 - TGTGCCAGCGGGGACAGGGGATACTCAGACATTCAGTACTTC CASGDRGYSDIQYF
TRBJ2-7 - TRBV27 - TGTGCCAGCAGTTTACACACCTCCTACGAGCAGTACTTC CASSLHTSYEQYF
TRBJ1-1 - TRBV27 - TGTGCCAGCACCGACTGGGGAGGAACTGAAGCTTTCTTT CASTDWGGTEAFF
TRBJ1-5 TRBD1 TRBV6-5 - TGTGCCAGCAATTTCCCAGGGGGGGATCAGCCCCAGCATTTT CASNFPGGDQPQHF
TRBJ1-1 - TRBV18 - TGTGCCAGCTCACCAGGACAGTTAAACACTGAAGCTTTCTTT CASSPGQLNTEAFF
TRBJ2-5 TRBD1 TRBV18 - TGTGCCAGCTCAGCCGGGACAGAGGGGGAGACCCAGTACTTC CASSAGTEGETQYF
TRBJ1-3 - TRBV9 - TGTGCCAGCAGCGTAGGCGAAGGGAACTCTGGAAACACCATATATTTT CASSVGEGNSGNTIYF
TRBJ1-1 - TRBV28 - TGTGCCAGCAGTTTGCCCCTGGAGGTCCAGAACACTGAAGCTTTCTTT CASSLPLEVQNTEAFF
TRBJ2-5 - TRBV28 - TGTGCCAGCAGTTTTGGTGGTCGTGATCTGGAGACCCAGTACTTC CASSFGGRDLETQYF
TRBJ2-7 TRBD1 TRBV5-1 once TGCGCCAGCAGGGGACAGGGGGTATCCTACGAGCAGTACTTC CASRGQGVSYEQYF
TRBJ1-5 TRBD1 TRBV19 - TGTGCCAGCGGGTTCGGGACAGGGGGCGGTCAGCCCCAGCATTTT CASGFGTGGGQPQHF
TRBJ1-6 TRBD1 TRBV18 - TGTGCCAGCTCACCGCCGGGACAGGACAATTCACCCCTCCACTTT CASSPPGQDNSPLHF
TRBJ2-7 - TRBV5-1 - TGCGCCAGCAGCTCAACCCTCCCCTCCTACGAGCAGTACTTC CASSSTLPSYEQYF
TRBJ2-5 - TRBV19 once TGTGCCAGTAGCGAGATACGGAAGACCCAGTACTTC CASSEIRKTQYF
TRBJ1-1 TRBD1 TRBV27 - TGTGCCAGCAGTTCCCTCCCGACAGGGTTGAACACTGAAGCTTTCTTT CASSSLPTGLNTEAFF
TRBJ1-2 TRBD1 TRBV5-1 - TGCGCCAGCAGCTTGGAAAGGCGGGACAGCACTAACTATGGCTACACCTTC CASSLERRDSTNYGYTF
TRBJ2-1 - TRBV29-1 - TGCAGCGTTGAGGGAGGAGGGGAAGTATACAATGAGCAGTTCTTC CSVEGGGEVYNEQFF
TRBJ2-3 TRBD2 TRBV30 - TGTGCGGCTAGCGGAACAGATACGCAGTATTTT CAASGTDTQYF